The 20 T cell receptor beta chains below come from one sample, sequenced in a study of Graves' ophthalmopathy and Graves' hyperthyroidism. From RNA, the CDR3 regions of TCR beta chains were amplified and sequenced. An initial RT-PCR round employing HTBI primers preceded a second-round multiplex PCR. TCRdb itself ran the multiplex PCR reads through MiXCR, one entry per CDR3 protein. The sample has over a million distinct CDR3 sequences, 35% to 45% seen once; the top ten hold 8.5% to 14%. Sequenced input: peripheral blood or thyroid tissue (not recorded which). These receptors were taken from an adult man with Graves' hyperthyroidism.

This clonotype has a count of ten or more. The V call is TRBV7-8, the J call TRBJ1-1; D is uncertain. In germline, CDR1 is SGHVS, CDR2 FQNEAQ. The CDR3 has 13 residues. Trimming took 5 bases from V and 4 from J, leaving 11 bases between them. The CDR3 loop is CASSPKKGTEAFF. The CDR3 nucleotides are TGTGCCAGCAGCCCTAAAAAAGGCACTGAAGCTTTCTTT. The full variable domain, its missing parts supplied by reference TRBV7-8 and TRBJ1-1, is GAGVSQSPRYKVAKRGQDVALRCDPISGHVSLFWYQQALGQGPEFLTYFQNEAQLDKSGLPSDRFFAERPEGSVSTLKIQRTQQEDSAVYLCASSPKKGTEAFFGQGTRLTVV.

Concerning this clonotype: This is likely a read error, given that the CDR3 carries no conserved phenylalanine or tryptophan at its end. The chain joins TRBV27 to TRBJ1-1, with a possible D match to TRBD1 (6 bases). The V gene lost 5 bases and the J gene lost 4 bases, with 17 bases spanning the gap. Germline V gene lookup returns CDR1 MNHEY and CDR2 SMNVEV (reference sequence). This CDR3 has 15 residues. In nucleotides, the CDR3 is TGTGCCAGCAGTGCCTTACAGGGTGGCAGCACTGAAGCTTTCTAT. It codes for CASSALQGGSTEAFY.

V usage is TRBV2 and J usage is TRBJ2-2, with a possible D match to TRBD2 (5 bases). Looked up from germline, CDR1 is SNHLY and CDR2 is FYNNEI. The CDR3 spans 15 residues. The germline V and J ends were trimmed by 5 bases and 0 bases, with 10 bases remaining between them. The CDR3 coding sequence is TGTGCCAGCAGTATGCGGGCGGCGAACACCGGGGAGCTGTTTTTT. Its protein is CASSMRAANTGELFF.

This clonotype was found many times. The junction departs from the called germline gene at one end, perhaps through a read error. The V gene is TRBV7-2, the J gene TRBJ2-7; D ambiguous. CDR3 length: 11 amino acids. In germline, CDR1 is SGHTA, CDR2 FQGNSA. CDR3 protein: CASSDAYEQYF. As DNA, the CDR3 is TGCGCCAGCAGCGACGCCTACGAGCAGTACTTC.

Ten or more counts support this clonotype. The chain has TRBV12-3 or TRBV12-4 and TRBJ1-1; no definite D call. This CDR3 spans 13 amino acids. V was pared by 2 bases and J by 2 bases, with 6 bases between. The CDR3, as DNA: TGTGCCAGCAGTTTACAGATTAACACTGAAGCTTTCTTT. It yields the protein CASSLQINTEAFF.

The chain recombines TRBV6-5 with TRBJ2-5; no firm D call. Germline CDR1 reads MNHEY; CDR2 reads SVGAGI. With 6 bases removed from V and 5 bases from J, the gap between germline ends came to 10 bases. The CDR3 runs 12 residues. The CDR3 DNA sequence: TGTGCCAGCAGGACCCTGGGGGAGACCCAGTACTTC. This gives the protein CASRTLGETQYF.

Ten or more counts support this clonotype. The J gene is TRBJ1-1, the V gene TRBV2; D gene ambiguous. Trimming left V 8 bases short and J 6 bases short, with 19 bases between. There are 14 residues in the CDR3. In germline, CDR1 is SNHLY, CDR2 FYNNEI. The CDR3 reads CASLLAVRWAEAFF. DNA of the CDR3: TGTGCCAGCCTTCTCGCCGTCCGCTGGGCTGAAGCTTTCTTT.

This clonotype was observed a handful of times. This chain links TRBV6-5 with TRBJ2-7; tentatively, D is TRBD1 or TRBD2 (5 bases each). Trimming cost V 8 bases and J 5 bases, with 13 bases left between them. This CDR3 has 12 amino acids. The germline V gene has CDR1 MNHEY and CDR2 SVGAGI. In DNA, the CDR3 is TGTGCCAGCGAGGGGTCTCGGGACGAGCAGTACTTC. Amino acid sequence: CASEGSRDEQYF.

Only a few counts were recorded for this clonotype. The CDR3 sequence: CASSDLDTKNTEAFF. CDR3 bases: TGTGCCAGCAGTGATCTGGACACCAAGAACACTGAAGCTTTCTTT. This sequence joins TRBV25-1 and TRBJ1-1, with a tentative D call TRBD1 (5 bases). The germline gives CDR1 MGHDK, CDR2 SYGVNS. Trimming left V 3 bases short and J 1 base short, with 12 bases between. This CDR3 spans 15 amino acids.

This clonotype was detected only a few times. The chain combines TRBV10-3 with TRBJ2-3; 8 bases are a match to TRBD2. The CDR3 spans 18 residues. Germline CDR1 is ENHRY and CDR2 is SYGVKD. The ends lost 4 bases at V and 2 bases at J; junction bases unmatched: 14. The CDR3 is CAISARGGTADPTDTQYF. The CDR3 bases are TGTGCCATCAGTGCCCGGGGGGGGACCGCGGACCCCACAGATACGCAGTATTTT.

This clonotype was found many times. The rearrangement uses TRBV9 and TRBJ1-3; D call uncertain. Trimming stripped 0 bases from V and 6 bases from J, with 13 bases between. CDR1 SGDLS and CDR2 YYNGEE come from the germline V gene. The CDR3 is 15 amino acids. The CDR3 DNA sequence: TGTGCCAGCAGCGTAGGGTCTGGGGAGCCAAACACCATATATTTT. It translates to CASSVGSGEPNTIYF.

This clonotype was observed many times. The chain has TRBV29-1 and TRBJ2-2, with 7 bases aligning to TRBD1. The CDR3 is 15 residues long. V gave up 4 bases and J gave up 6 bases; unmatched junction bases: 11. Germline CDR1 is SQVTM and CDR2 is ANQGSEA. The chain's CDR3 is CSVAGIQGTAGELFF. The CDR3 bases are TGCAGCGTTGCCGGGATACAGGGGACAGCCGGGGAGCTGTTTTTT.

This clonotype was observed once. Being one base from a much bigger clone, this may be a read error. The chain couples TRBV12-3 or TRBV12-4 to TRBJ1-1; D ambiguous. This CDR3 has 14 amino acids. V lost 9 bases, J lost 1 base, and 15 bases lay in between. The CDR3 DNA reads as TGTGCCAGTACCTCCAGACGGACGAACACTGAAGCTTTCTTT. It specifies CASTSRRTNTEAFF.

This clonotype was picked up a small number of times. This chain connects TRBV11-2 to TRBJ2-5, with TRBD2 identical over 9 bases. From germline, CDR1 is SGHAT and CDR2 FQNNGV. V lost 5 bases to trimming and J lost 2 bases; unmatched junction nucleotides: 6. The CDR3 is 15 residues long. Here the CDR3 DNA reads TGTGCCAGCAGCCACAATAGCGGGGGACAAGAGACCCAGTACTTC. Translating gives CASSHNSGGQETQYF.

This clonotype has at least ten counts. The chain is built from TRBV12-3 or TRBV12-4 and TRBJ1-2, with unresolved D. CDR3 length equals 13 residues. V gave up 7 bases and J gave up 8 bases, with 17 bases separating them. DNA for the CDR3: TGTGCCAGCACTTCAGACCGTCGTGGCGGCTACACCTTC. It translates to CASTSDRRGGYTF.

This sequence joins TRBV4-3 and TRBJ1-3; D perhaps matches TRBD1 (5 bases). Trimming took off 1 base at V and 3 bases at J, with 16 bases between the two ends. Germline lookup yields CDR1 LGHNA and CDR2 YSLEER. This CDR3 region has 17 residues. The CDR3 DNA reads as TGCGCCAGCAGCCAAGGTTTAGCAGGGAGTTTTGGAAACACCATATATTTT. Translation: CASSQGLAGSFGNTIYF.

In the case of this clonotype: This may arise from a read error, as a much more abundant clone is one base away. The CDR3 DNA follows: TGCAGTGCTAGAGATCTGTCGGGCCTTGAGGGCCACACCTTC. Translating gives CSARDLSGLEGHTF. The chain recombines TRBV20-1 with TRBJ1-2, with unresolved D. The V end lost 0 bases, the J end lost 12 bases, and 20 bases lay between the germline ends. The germline V gene encodes CDR1 DFQATT and CDR2 SNEGSKA (reference sequence). This CDR3 is 14 amino acids long.

The rearrangement joins TRBV7-2 to TRBJ2-7, with D unresolved. Deletions cut 4 bases from V and 3 bases from J, with 10 bases between. The CDR3 has 13 residues. Germline V gene sequence: CDR1 SGHTA, CDR2 FQGNSA. This CDR3 is CASSSSLDYEQYF. The CDR3 DNA is TGTGCCAGCAGCTCTAGTCTTGACTACGAGCAGTACTTC. The whole variable domain, remainder taken from reference TRBV7-2 and TRBJ2-7, is GAGVSQSPSNKVTEKGKDVELRCDPISGHTALYWYRQSLGQGLEFLIYFQGNSAPDKSGLPSDRFSAERTGGSVSTLTIQRTQQEDSAVYLCASSSSLDYEQYFGPGTRLTVT.

This rearrangement joins TRBV19 to TRBJ1-2; 7 bases are shared with TRBD1. V trimming: 6 bases; J trimming: 4 bases; junction bases outside the gene matches: 8. The CDR3 is made up of 14 amino acids. The germline gives CDR1 LNHDA, CDR2 SQIVND (reference sequence). Here the CDR3 DNA reads TGTGCCAGTAGACGACAGGGCGGTGGCTATGGCTACACCTTC. Protein product: CASRRQGGGYGYTF.

This clonotype was found a few times. The chain carries TRBV7-9 and TRBJ2-7, with TRBD1 matching over 10 bases. The CDR3 contains 18 residues. The J segment lost 5 bases and the V segment lost 4 bases, leaving 17 bases of the junction unmatched. Germline V lookup: CDR1 SEHNR, CDR2 FQNEAQ (reference sequence). CDR3 in DNA: TGTGCCAGCAGCTCAAGTCCCGGGACAGGGGCGAAGCTCCACGAGCAGTACTTC. It yields the protein CASSSSPGTGAKLHEQYF.